The sequence of this T cell receptor beta chain was determined in a study of blood T cells in healthy people across ages. With a J-beta primer mix and a sample-barcoded 5' primer, a second PCR ran about 7 to 12 cycles. TCRdb re-called the 5' RACE reads with MiXCR, one entry per CDR3 protein. The sample carries about 510,000 distinct CDR3 sequences, 27% recorded once. The V and J ends lost 6 bases and 7 bases respectively, with 13 bases between them. The CDR3 contains 13 residues. Per the germline V gene, CDR1 is MNHEY and CDR2 is SVGEGT. This sample also belongs to another study, concerning T cells of mothers and their children. That study reports: Related mother-child pairs shared slightly more overlap than unrelated pairs, but the difference was non-significant.

Sequencing was carried out using blood. This receptor was obtained from a boy younger than 10 in good health. The J gene is TRBJ2-4, the V gene TRBV6-2 or TRBV6-3; possible D gene TRBD2, 6 bases. The CDR3 loop is CASSPLLANIQYF. The CDR3 DNA follows: TGTGCCAGCAGCCCTCTCCTAGCGAACATTCAGTACTTC.